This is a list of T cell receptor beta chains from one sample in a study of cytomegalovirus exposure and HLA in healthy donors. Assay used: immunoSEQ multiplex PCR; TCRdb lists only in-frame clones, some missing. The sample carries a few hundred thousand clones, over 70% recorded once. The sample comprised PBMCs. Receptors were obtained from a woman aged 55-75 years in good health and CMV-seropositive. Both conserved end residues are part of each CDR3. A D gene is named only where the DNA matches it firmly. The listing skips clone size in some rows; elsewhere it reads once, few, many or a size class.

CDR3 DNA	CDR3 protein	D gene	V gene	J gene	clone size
TGTGCCTGGAGAGACAACCTGAACACTGAAGCTTTCTTT	CAWRDNLNTEAFF	.	TRBV30	TRBJ1-1	few
TGTGCCAGTAGTATTACGAGTGCTAATGAAAAACTGTTTTTT	CASSITSANEKLFF	.	TRBV19	TRBJ1-4	few
TGTGCCATCAGTGGGGGAGGGCGCGTTTTATCTGAAGCTTTCTTT	CAISGGGRVLSEAFF	.	TRBV10-3	TRBJ1-1	.
TGCGCCAGCCGACTAGCGGGAGGACCCTACAATGAGCAGTTCTTC	CASRLAGGPYNEQFF	TRBD2	TRBV5-1	TRBJ2-1	once
TGTGCCAGCAGCTTGGAAGGGGTAGGCGAGCAGTACTTC	CASSLEGVGEQYF	.	TRBV5-4	TRBJ2-7	.
TGTGCCAGACAATTAGCGGGAGCAGATACGCAGTATTTT	CARQLAGADTQYF	TRBD2	TRBV7-9	TRBJ2-3	.
TGTGCCAGCAGGGGGACAGGGGTCGGCTACACCTTC	CASRGTGVGYTF	TRBD1	TRBV2	TRBJ1-2	few
TGCGCCAGCAGCTTGGGACAGGGGAGTAGTAATTCACCCCTCCACTTT	CASSLGQGSSNSPLHF	TRBD1	TRBV5-1	TRBJ1-6	.
TGTGCCAGCAGCAGCACTTCGAACACTGAAGCTTTCTTT	CASSSTSNTEAFF	.	TRBV5-5	TRBJ1-1	.
TGTGCCAGTAGTATAGGGGTAGCGCGAGCCTACGAGCAGTACTTC	CASSIGVARAYEQYF	.	TRBV19	TRBJ2-7	.
TGTGCCAGCAGCTTAGCGGGCGGGGGGACCTACAATGAGCAGTTCTTC	CASSLAGGGTYNEQFF	TRBD2	TRBV7-8	TRBJ2-1	.
TGTGCCAGCAGGCAGGTCAATCAGCCCCAGCATTTT	CASRQVNQPQHF	.	TRBV28	TRBJ1-5	once
TGTGCCAGCAGTTTAAATGAGGTGTGGCAGCCCCAGCATTTT	CASSLNEVWQPQHF	.	TRBV28	TRBJ1-5	.
TGCGCCAGCAGCCAAGCGGTAGCGGGGGGGCTCGAGCAGTACTTC	CASSQAVAGGLEQYF	TRBD2	TRBV4-3	TRBJ2-7	.
TGTGCCAGCAGTTACGGCACTAGCCCCGGGGAGCTGTTTTTT	CASSYGTSPGELFF	.	TRBV6-5	TRBJ2-2	.
TGTGCCAGCAGCAAGGGACTAGCGGAAGAGACCCAGTACTTC	CASSKGLAEETQYF	TRBD2	TRBV7-9	TRBJ2-5	.
TGTGCCAGCAGGGGGACAGGGCAAGAGACCCAGTACTTC	CASRGTGQETQYF	TRBD1	TRBV6-5	TRBJ2-5	.
TGTGCCTGGAATTTGTTGGGGGGAAATGGCTACACCTTC	CAWNLLGGNGYTF	.	TRBV30	TRBJ1-2	few
TGTGCCAGTAGTATGGTACAAAACACAGATACGCAGTATTTT	CASSMVQNTDTQYF	.	TRBV19	TRBJ2-3	.
TGCAGCGTTGGAACGCTCGGGGGAGGTTATGGCTACACCTTC	CSVGTLGGGYGYTF	.	TRBV29-1	TRBJ1-2	once
TGCGCCAGCAGCCCCGGGTCTTACTCTGGAAACACCATATATTTT	CASSPGSYSGNTIYF	.	TRBV4-1	TRBJ1-3	once
TGTGCCAGCAGCTCCAGGGATTTCGCTCAGCCCCAGCATTTT	CASSSRDFAQPQHF	.	TRBV7-2	TRBJ1-5	.
TGTGCCACCCGGGGAGGCTACGAGCAGTACTTC	CATRGGYEQYF	.	TRBV19	TRBJ2-7	.
TGTGCCAGCAGCTTAGGTCCGAGCTCCTACAATGAGCAGTTCTTC	CASSLGPSSYNEQFF	.	TRBV7-6	TRBJ2-1	.
TGCGCCAGCAGCTTGGGGGACAGCAATAGCAATCAGCCCCAGCATTTT	CASSLGDSNSNQPQHF	TRBD1	TRBV5-1	TRBJ1-5	.
TGTGCCAGCAGTGAAACCCCAGCGGGACGTTCCTACAATGAGCAGTTCTTC	CASSETPAGRSYNEQFF	TRBD2	TRBV6-1	TRBJ2-1	.
TGTGCCAGCAGTGAGGGCAGGGTTTTTTCTTTAGACTATGGCTACACCTTC	CASSEGRVFSLDYGYTF	.	TRBV6-1	TRBJ1-2	.
TGTGCCAGCAGCGTAGTTGCTAGCGGGAACACCGGGGAGCTGTTTTTT	CASSVVASGNTGELFF	TRBD2	TRBV9	TRBJ2-2	few
TGCGCCAGCAGCCCAGACACCGGGGAGCTGTTTTTT	CASSPDTGELFF	.	TRBV10-2	TRBJ2-2	.
TGTGCCAGCAGCGTGGGGACAGGGTCAAGCACAGATACGCAGTATTTT	CASSVGTGSSTDTQYF	TRBD1	TRBV9	TRBJ2-3	.
TGTGCCAGCAGCTTAGGACTGTACAATGAGCAGTTCTTC	CASSLGLYNEQFF	.	TRBV11-2	TRBJ2-1	.
TGTGCCAGCAGTTTAGGAGGGTTCGGGCAGTACTTC	CASSLGGFGQYF	.	TRBV28	TRBJ2-7	.
TGTGCCAGCAGGTCTAGCGGCACCGGGGAGCTGTTTTTT	CASRSSGTGELFF	TRBD2	TRBV6-1	TRBJ2-2	.
TGTGCCAGCAGTTTATGGGGCCAGCCCCAGCATTTT	CASSLWGQPQHF	.	TRBV28	TRBJ1-5	few
TGTGCCATCAACGGATTAGGGTCTGACAGGACGGATTTT	CAINGLGSDRTDF	.	TRBV10-3	TRBJ1-1	.
TGTGCCAGCAGCCCCCCCTGGGCGGGGGGGAGCACAGATACGCAGTATTTT	CASSPPWAGGSTDTQYF	TRBD2	TRBV7-2	TRBJ2-3	.
TGTGCCAGCAGCTTGGCGCCAGTCAATGAGCAGTTCTTC	CASSLAPVNEQFF	.	TRBV5-4	TRBJ2-1	.
TGCGCCAGCACCGTACCCCTACTAGCGGGAACAGATACGCAGTATTTT	CASTVPLLAGTDTQYF	TRBD2	TRBV5-1	TRBJ2-3	.
TGCGCCAGCAGCACCGGGACAGGGGGGACAGATACGCAGTATTTT	CASSTGTGGTDTQYF	TRBD1	TRBV5-1	TRBJ2-3	.
TGTGCCAGCAGCCTAGATATACGTGGGGGCGGCTATGGCTACACCTTC	CASSLDIRGGGYGYTF	.	TRBV14	TRBJ1-2	.
TGTGCCAGCTCGCAGGGAACCTATAGCAATCAGCCCCAGCATTTT	CASSQGTYSNQPQHF	.	TRBV18	TRBJ1-5	.
TGTGCCAGCAGCTTGGCGGCTAGCGGGTACAATGAGCAGTTCTTC	CASSLAASGYNEQFF	TRBD2	TRBV5-8	TRBJ2-1	.
TGCAGCGTTCGGCTAGCGGGGAGGGTAGATACGCAGTATTTT	CSVRLAGRVDTQYF	TRBD2	TRBV29-1	TRBJ2-3	.
TGTGCCAGTAGGCAACTAGCGGGAGGGCACAATGAGCAGTTCTTC	CASRQLAGGHNEQFF	TRBD2	TRBV19	TRBJ2-1	few
TGTGCCAGCAGTTTTGGGGGACAATCTTATGGCTACACCTTC	CASSFGGQSYGYTF	.	TRBV28	TRBJ1-2	.
TGTGCCAGCAGCGGACGACAGGACTCCTACGAGCAGTACTTC	CASSGRQDSYEQYF	.	TRBV9	TRBJ2-7	few
TGTGCCACCAGCAGAGATTGGGGGCAGGACGGCTACACCTTC	CATSRDWGQDGYTF	.	TRBV15	TRBJ1-2	.
TGTGCTAGTGGTGACGGGACAGGTCAAGAGACCCAGTACTTC	CASGDGTGQETQYF	TRBD1	TRBV12-5	TRBJ2-5	.
TGTGCCAGAAGCTTGTCCGCCGGGGGGGTGAGGGGCTACACCTTC	CARSLSAGGVRGYTF	.	TRBV5-3	TRBJ1-2	.
TGTGCCACCTGTCGATCTCGGGGGAAGGGCGAAAAACTGTTTTTT	CATCRSRGKGEKLFF	.	TRBV19	TRBJ1-4	few
TGTGCCTGGAGTCTCGGTACCAATCAGCCCCAGCATTTT	CAWSLGTNQPQHF	.	TRBV30	TRBJ1-5	.
TGTGCCAGCAGCTTAGGGGGCGCGGGCCACACCATATATTTT	CASSLGGAGHTIYF	TRBD1	TRBV5-4	TRBJ1-3	few